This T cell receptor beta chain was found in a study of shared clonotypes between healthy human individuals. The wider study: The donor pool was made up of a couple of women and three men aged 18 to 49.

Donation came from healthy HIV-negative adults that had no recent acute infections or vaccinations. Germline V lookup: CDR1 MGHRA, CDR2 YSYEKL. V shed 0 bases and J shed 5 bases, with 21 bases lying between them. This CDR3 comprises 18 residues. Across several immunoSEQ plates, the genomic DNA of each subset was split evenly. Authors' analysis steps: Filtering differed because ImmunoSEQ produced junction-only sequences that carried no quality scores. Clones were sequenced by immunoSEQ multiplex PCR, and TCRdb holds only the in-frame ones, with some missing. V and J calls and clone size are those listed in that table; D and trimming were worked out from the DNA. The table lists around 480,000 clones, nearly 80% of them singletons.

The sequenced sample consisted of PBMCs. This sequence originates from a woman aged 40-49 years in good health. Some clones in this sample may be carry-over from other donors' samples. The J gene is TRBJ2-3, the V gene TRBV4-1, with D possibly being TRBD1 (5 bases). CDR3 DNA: TGCGCCAGCAGCCAAGATGTACCAGGGCAAACTGGGGTAGATACGCAGTATTTT. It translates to CASSQDVPGQTGVDTQYF.